These 31 T cell receptor beta chains came from one sample sequenced in a study of vaccination and CD4 T cells after COVID-19 (dated by TCRdb to between 2021 and 2023). The antigens for these receptors are not known. The meaning of the sample's treatment or condition label: approximately 10-day PBMC culture with coronavirus spike peptide pools or control peptides (ViraFEST assay). The method was PCR. Reads for this sample came from an Illumina iSeq 100. DNA from cultured CD4+ T cells was subjected to TCR sequencing with the Oncomine TCR Beta short-read assay at the Johns Hopkins FTIC core. Using fastp trimming at Q25 and MiXCR clonotype assembly, TCRdb reanalyzed the public sequencing data and kept in-frame beta chains. Here each entry gathers all rows of one CDR3 protein and keeps the most common genes and DNA. The sample includes under 20,000 distinct CDR3 sequences, with about four fifths observed a single time. Clones ranked in the top ten supply 15% to 20% of the sample.

The specimen comprised CD4+ T cells from blood, cultured in vitro, sampled after SARS-CoV-2 vaccination. These receptors were taken from a human donor who received a COVID-19 vaccine.

This chain uses TRBV5-4 with TRBJ1-6; TRBD1 aligns across 7 bases. The germline V gene has CDR1 SGHNT and CDR2 YYREEE (reference sequence). The CDR3 covers 15 residues. Germline trimming cut 0 bases from V and 6 bases from J; bases unmatched to any gene: 3. The CDR3 DNA reads TGTGCCAGCAGCTTGGACAGGGGCGGTAATTCACCCCTCCACTTT. Amino acid sequence: CASSLDRGGNSPLHF. The entire variable domain, with the rest obtained from reference TRBV5-4 and TRBJ1-6, is as follows: ETGVTQSPTHLIKTRGQQVTLRCSSQSGHNTVSWYQQALGQGPQFIFQYYREEENGRGNFPPRFSGLQFPNYSSELNVNALELDDSALYLCASSLDRGGNSPLHFGNGTRLTVT.

Details on this clonotype: A read error may account for a junction end that differs from germline. This chain joins TRBV6-1 and TRBJ1-1, with 8 nucleotides matching TRBD1. CDR3 size: 16 residues. CDR1 and CDR2 (germline): MNHNS, SASEGT. CDR3 protein: CASSDVTGGRNTEVFF. CDR3 nucleotide sequence: TGTGCCAGCAGTGATGTAACAGGGGGTAGGAACACTGAAGTTTTCTTT.

The chain employs TRBV18 and TRBJ2-7; D unresolved. CDR3 length: 16 amino acids. The V gene's germline CDR1 is KGHSH and CDR2 LQKENI. The V end was cut by 3 bases, the J end by 0 bases, with 15 bases between. The CDR3 DNA reads TGTGCCAGCTCACCCGCGGCCGGGTCAGACTCCTACGAGCAGTACTTC. Its protein is CASSPAAGSDSYEQYF.

The V call is TRBV6-5, the J call TRBJ1-3; no reliable D call. V lost 4 bases, J lost 5 bases, and 15 bases lay in between. The germline V gene encodes CDR1 MNHEY and CDR2 SVGAGI. This CDR3 region has 15 residues. Here the CDR3 DNA reads TGTGCCAGCAGTTGGGAGGGAGATGCGAGAAACACCATATATTTT. Amino acid sequence: CASSWEGDARNTIYF.

A single count supports this clonotype. The chain combines TRBV19 with TRBJ2-3; the D gene is possibly TRBD1 (5 bases). CDR1 is LNHDA and CDR2 is SQIVND in the germline V gene (reference sequence). This CDR3 is built from 17 residues. Trimming pared 7 bases from V and 1 base from J, leaving 21 bases between. CDR3 in DNA: TGTGCCAGTACCCCGACCCCGACAGCAGACCGCACAGATACGCAGTATTTT. Translated, it gives CASTPTPTADRTDTQYF. The whole variable domain, filled in from reference TRBV19 and TRBJ2-3, reads DGGITQSPKYLFRKEGQNVTLSCEQNLNHDAMYWYRQDPGQGLRLIYYSQIVNDFQKGDIAEGYSVSREKKESFPLTVTSAQKNPTAFYLCASTPTPTADRTDTQYFGPGTRLTVL.

This rearrangement joins TRBV7-3 to TRBJ2-5; 10 nucleotides line up with TRBD1. The CDR3 sequence is 16 residues long. The V gene's germline CDR1 is SGHTA and CDR2 FQGTGA. V was pared by 1 base and J by 5 bases, with 7 bases of the junction left unmatched. CDR3 nucleotide sequence: TGTGCCAGCAGCTTAAGGGGACAGGGGTTAGGGGAGACCCAGTACTTC. It encodes CASSLRGQGLGETQYF.

CDR3 in amino acids: CASRPMGRGYTF. As DNA, the CDR3 is TGTGCCAGCCGCCCCATGGGGAGAGGCTACACCTTC. The genes are TRBV12-3 or TRBV12-4 and TRBJ1-2, with D unresolved. V was pared by 8 bases and J by 8 bases, with 15 bases between. This CDR3 is built from 12 residues.

This chain joins TRBV2 and TRBJ2-3, with D unclear. This CDR3 spans 15 amino acids. Trimming shortened V by 2 bases and J by 3 bases, and 12 bases separated the two germline ends. Per germline, CDR1 SNHLY and CDR2 FYNNEI. The CDR3 sequence is CASSERSPQTDTQYF. CDR3 DNA: TGTGCCAGCAGTGAACGGTCGCCACAGACAGATACGCAGTATTTT.

V and J are TRBV24-1 and TRBJ1-2, with a weak D call TRBD1 (5 bases). Germline V gene sequence: CDR1 KGHDR, CDR2 SFDVKD. Trimming removed 3 bases at V and 8 bases at J, with 15 bases between. CDR3 length: 14 amino acids. CDR3 residues: CATSDPGALQGYTF. As DNA, the CDR3 is TGTGCCACCAGTGATCCCGGGGCACTGCAAGGCTACACCTTC.

The chain recombines TRBV30 with TRBJ2-7, with 9 nucleotides matching TRBD1. CDR1 GTSNPN and CDR2 SVGIG come from the germline V gene (reference sequence). V trimming: 3 bases; J trimming: 4 bases; junction bases outside the gene matches: 7. The CDR3 extends over 14 amino acids. DNA of the CDR3: TGTGCCTGGAGCAATACAGGGGGCAGATACGAGCAGTACTTC. Translated: CAWSNTGGRYEQYF.

In its sample, this clonotype was seen a few times. This chain uses TRBV20-1 with TRBJ1-6; 7 positions match TRBD1. Germline values: CDR1 DFQATT, CDR2 SNEGSKA (reference sequence). V lost 3 bases, J lost 7 bases, and 9 bases stayed unmatched. This CDR3 comprises 15 residues. The CDR3 sequence: CSASKQGLGNSPLHF. The CDR3 region has the DNA TGCAGTGCTAGCAAACAGGGGCTGGGGAATTCACCCCTCCACTTT.

This chain connects TRBV19 to TRBJ2-1; TRBD2 agrees at 11 bases. Germline CDR1 is LNHDA and CDR2 is SQIVND (reference sequence). V gave up 4 bases and J gave up 7 bases; unmatched junction bases: 9. CDR3 size: 16 residues. The chain's CDR3 is CASSTVSSGGPNEQFF. The DNA of the CDR3 is TGTGCCAGTAGTACCGTATCTAGCGGGGGGCCTAATGAGCAGTTCTTC. Complete variable domain (other parts from reference TRBV19 and TRBJ2-1): DGGITQSPKYLFRKEGQNVTLSCEQNLNHDAMYWYRQDPGQGLRLIYYSQIVNDFQKGDIAEGYSVSREKKESFPLTVTSAQKNPTAFYLCASSTVSSGGPNEQFFGPGTRLTVL.

The chain is built from TRBV6-1 and TRBJ2-5, with 9 bases aligning to TRBD1. The length of the CDR3 is 14 residues. Germline V gene lookup returns CDR1 MNHNS and CDR2 SASEGT. Losses at the gene ends were 5 bases for V and 4 bases for J; bases not matched to a gene: 5. The CDR3 reads CASSQGQGRETQYF. CDR3 nucleotides: TGTGCCAGCAGTCAAGGACAGGGGCGAGAGACCCAGTACTTC.

This clonotype has more than one count but fewer than ten. This sequence joins TRBV20-1 and TRBJ2-3; TRBD2 might be the D (6 bases). The CDR3 covers 11 residues. CDR1 is DFQATT and CDR2 is SNEGSKA in the germline V gene (reference sequence). CDR3 loop: CATRRTDTQYF. CDR3 nucleotides: TGCGCGACTAGAAGGACAGATACGCAGTATTTT.

The chain couples TRBV2 to TRBJ2-2; TRBD2 matches at 15 bases. The V segment lost 5 bases and the J segment 4 bases; nucleotides outside the gene matches: 8. The CDR3 loop spans 18 amino acids. The germline V gene has CDR1 SNHLY and CDR2 FYNNEI. The CDR3 spells CASSKGTSGGTSTGELFF. In nucleotides, the CDR3 is TGTGCCAGCAGTAAAGGGACTAGCGGGGGGACTTCCACCGGGGAGCTGTTTTTT.

This chain links TRBV19 with TRBJ2-2; D might be TRBD2 (6 bases). This CDR3 has 16 residues. The germline V and J ends were trimmed by 6 bases and 5 bases, with 19 bases remaining between them. Germline-derived CDR1 and CDR2 are LNHDA and SQIVND (reference sequence). The DNA for the CDR3 is TGTGCCAGTAGCTATCTAGCGATGGAGTTTACCGGGGAGCTGTTTTTT. Its translation: CASSYLAMEFTGELFF.

The chain links TRBV7-9 to TRBJ2-7; D is ambiguous. CDR1 and CDR2 from the germline V gene are SEHNR and FQNEAQ (reference sequence). Trimming stripped 3 bases from V and 2 bases from J, with 8 bases between. The CDR3 spans 13 residues. CDR3 bases: TGTGCCAGCAGCTTGGCAGAGACCTACGAGCAGTACTTC. Translating it yields CASSLAETYEQYF.

The chain employs TRBV20-1 and TRBJ1-3; D not resolved. Trimming cost V 0 bases and J 0 bases, with 12 bases left between them. Germline V CDR1 and CDR2: DFQATT, SNEGSKA (reference sequence). The CDR3 totals 16 residues. The CDR3 coding sequence is TGCAGTGCTAGAGACCACTCCCAGAGCTCTGGAAACACCATATATTTT. This sequence encodes CSARDHSQSSGNTIYF.

V is TRBV6-1 and J is TRBJ1-3; a possible D gene is TRBD1 (5 bases). Germline V lookup: CDR1 MNHNS, CDR2 SASEGT. CDR3 size: 11 residues. In DNA, the CDR3 is TGTGCGACAGCGGGGCTGAACACCATATATTTT. It specifies CATAGLNTIYF.

Details on this clonotype: At one end the junction does not follow the germline gene, possibly because of a read error. This rearrangement joins TRBV12-3 or TRBV12-4 to TRBJ1-4, with TRBD1 matching 7 bases. The CDR3 sequence is 17 residues long. The CDR3 coding sequence is TGTGCCAGCAGTGACCGGACAGGCACCTCAACTAATGAAAAATTGTTTTTT. The encoded protein is CASSDRTGTSTNEKLFF.

This clonotype was seen a single time. The V call is TRBV19, the J call TRBJ1-4, with a tentative D call TRBD1 (5 bases). In germline, CDR1 is LNHDA, CDR2 SQIVND (reference sequence). V dropped 4 bases and J dropped 7 bases, with 10 bases sitting between them. The CDR3 is made up of 13 amino acids. CDR3 nucleotide sequence: TGTGCCAGTAGTAGGGGAGGGACTGAAAAACTGTTTTTT. This encodes CASSRGGTEKLFF. The variable domain in full, with the rest retrieved from reference TRBV19 and TRBJ1-4, is DGGITQSPKYLFRKEGQNVTLSCEQNLNHDAMYWYRQDPGQGLRLIYYSQIVNDFQKGDIAEGYSVSREKKESFPLTVTSAQKNPTAFYLCASSRGGTEKLFFGSGTQLSVL.

This clonotype was counted once. The chain uses TRBV3-1 and TRBJ1-5; maybe TRBD1 (6 bases). Germline V CDR1 and CDR2: LGHDT, YNNKEL (reference sequence). V lost 0 bases, J lost 9 bases, and 12 bases lay in between. CDR3 length: 14 amino acids. CDR3 nucleotide sequence: TGTGCCAGCAGCCAAGAAATCCAGGGGATGCCCCAGCATTTT. Translation gives CASSQEIQGMPQHF.

For the CDR3, the DNA is TGTGCCAGTAGCAAGACAGGGGTGCCGGAGACCCAGTACTTC. Its protein is CASSKTGVPETQYF. This chain uses TRBV19 with TRBJ2-5; 8 bases are a match to TRBD1. The CDR3 length is 14 residues. The germline V gene has CDR1 LNHDA and CDR2 SQIVND (reference sequence). Trimming at V came to 6 bases and at J to 5 bases, leaving 8 bases not matched to a gene.

The chain carries TRBV24-1 and TRBJ2-1; no clear D. The CDR3 runs 14 residues. Trimming pared 5 bases from V and 8 bases from J, leaving 15 bases between. Germline V gives CDR1 KGHDR, CDR2 SFDVKD. The CDR3 reads CATSASPVLHEQFF. DNA of the CDR3: TGTGCCACCAGTGCAAGCCCCGTCCTTCATGAGCAGTTCTTC.

V is TRBV6-1 and J is TRBJ1-1; 8 bases match TRBD1. The CDR3 length is 14 residues. Germline CDR1 reads MNHNS; CDR2 reads SASEGT. V dropped 6 bases and J dropped 0; count of bases not matched to a gene: 3. The CDR3 region has the DNA TGTGCCAGCAGGTTGGACAGGGTGAACACTGAAGCTTTCTTT. Translating it yields CASRLDRVNTEAFF.

V usage is TRBV24-1 and J usage is TRBJ1-1; 7 bases are shared with TRBD1. The V and J ends lost 0 bases and 0 bases, in that order; junction bases with no gene match: 6. CDR3 length: 17 amino acids. Per germline, CDR1 KGHDR and CDR2 SFDVKD. The CDR3 coding sequence is TGTGCCACCAGTGATTTGCCGACAGGGCCCATGAACACTGAAGCTTTCTTT. This gives the protein CATSDLPTGPMNTEAFF.

This clonotype was counted between two and nine times. The chain joins TRBV6-1 to TRBJ1-4; 8 nucleotides agree with TRBD1. This CDR3 spans 13 amino acids. Germline V gene sequence: CDR1 MNHNS, CDR2 SASEGT. With V trimmed by 4 bases and J by 8 bases, 3 bases remained unmatched. The CDR3 sequence is CASSVDREEKLFF. CDR3 nucleotides: TGTGCCAGCAGTGTGGACAGGGAGGAAAAACTGTTTTTT.

This chain uses TRBV19 with TRBJ2-5, with 8 bases identical to TRBD1. V gave up 1 base and J gave up 2 bases; unmatched junction bases: 3. From germline, CDR1 is LNHDA and CDR2 SQIVND (reference sequence). This CDR3 is 15 amino acids long. The CDR3 DNA reads as TGTGCCAGTAGTATAGGGACAGGGAGACAAGAGACCCAGTACTTC. Protein product: CASSIGTGRQETQYF.

The CDR3 loop is CASSFTGGQTDTQYF. CDR3 DNA: TGTGCCAGCAGTTTCACGGGGGGGCAAACAGATACGCAGTATTTT. The genes are TRBV25-1 and TRBJ2-3, with 8 bases identical to TRBD2. With V trimmed by 5 bases and J by 3 bases, 7 bases remained unmatched. Germline loops: CDR1 MGHDK, CDR2 SYGVNS. This CDR3 has 15 residues.

This clonotype was counted once. The V gene is TRBV2, the J gene TRBJ1-2; D is perhaps TRBD1 (5 bases). The CDR3 runs to 15 residues. V lost 2 bases to trimming and J lost 4 bases, with 14 bases between them. Germline CDR1 reads SNHLY; CDR2 reads FYNNEI. The CDR3 loop is CASSENRQGGYGYTF. The CDR3 DNA is TGTGCCAGCAGTGAAAACCGGCAGGGTGGCTATGGCTACACCTTC.

The chain joins TRBV28 to TRBJ1-2; D gene ambiguous. Between the trimmed V and J ends, which lost 6 bases and 2 bases, there was a span of 4 bases. The CDR3 totals 11 residues. Germline loops: CDR1 MDHEN, CDR2 SYDVKM. The CDR3 nucleotides are TGTGCCAGCAGACGGAACTATGGCTACACCTTC. Encoded protein: CASRRNYGYTF.